This T cell receptor (beta chain) was obtained from a study of shared clonotypes between healthy human individuals (dated by TCRdb to the early 2020s). With respect to the entire study: A few men and a couple of women, aged 18 to 49 years, made up the cohort. For each donor, CD4 naive and CD4 memory were each given three plates, CD8 naive was given two plates, and CD8 memory was given one plate. Blood TCR repertoires of five healthy adults were deeply sequenced to estimate repertoire size and the extent of clonotype sharing between individuals. Different laboratories and diverse techniques were used to prepare libraries and sequence TCR repertoires, to increase sequencing depth and limit assay-specific biases. Leukapheresis yielded between about 0.9 and 10 billion PBMCs per donor. Overall results and qualifications from the work: Naive subsets generally had larger estimated clonotype richness than memory subsets did. Compared with non-shared clonotypes, clonotypes shared by all four sorted-subset donors had higher generation probabilities. Across four donors, roughly 5% of naive CD4, roughly 3.3% of naive CD8, around 2.1% of memory CD4, and approximately 0.4% of memory CD8 clonotypes were shared. Only blood was sampled, and tissue TCR repertoires likely differ from those in blood. Because the study included only a small number of donors, the genetic and exposure-history diversity represented was limited. Incomplete sequencing was indicated by rarefaction of sorted-subset datasets, despite the large sequencing depth. Based on pairwise subsampling, the degree of clonotype sharing among donors was expected to be affected by sequencing depth.

Details on this clone: Its antigen remains unidentified. Per-base quality was not reported, and no clone a single base away is much larger than it.

CDR1 and CDR2 are read off the germline V gene (reference sequence) as SSHAT and FNYEAQ. The germline ends are 13 bases apart after V is trimmed by 1 base and J by 2 bases. The CDR3 numbers 16 residues from cysteine through phenylalanine. CDR3 DNA only is kept here, 48 bases in frame from base 1. Using the deep immunoSEQ assay, multiplex PCR amplified TCR CDR3 regions from genomic DNA. Extracted genomic DNA from each cell subset was distributed evenly across all wells of several immunoSEQ 96-well plates, and each plate was treated as a replicate. Each replicate PCR for sorted subsets received about 200 ng genomic DNA, equal to roughly 30,000 T cell genomes. Purified libraries were quantified with a Qubit 3.0 fluorometer, sized on a Bioanalyzer 2100, and re-quantified with the KAPA Library Quantification kit. Every immunoSEQ 96-well plate was sequenced on a dedicated single-read 150-cycle Illumina NextSeq 550 flow cell. Processing in the source paper ran as follows. Because the immunoSEQ output included only junctional sequences and no quality scores, the filtering could not be the same as the filtering used for full-length reads. To assign V/J genes and CDR3, sequences were annotated against IMGT germline references using PyIR, a Python wrapper for IgBLAST v1.9. Any read was removed if the V/J assignment was weak (E-value above 1e-6), the CDR3 was missing, or the read contained stop codons, out-of-frame junctions, or ambiguous translated residues. V3J clonotypes were defined as sequences sharing the same inferred V gene, J gene, and CDR3 amino acid sequence. To compute the percentage overlap between repertoires, the number of shared unique clonotypes was divided by the size of the smaller repertoire. Richness of each repertoire was evaluated using RTK rarefaction, the Chao1 estimator, and Recon v2.1 estimates of unobserved clonotypes. Generation probabilities were computed with OLGA for all TCRbeta clonotypes obtained by the gDNA method from several donors. TCRdb re-hosts the immuneACCESS table, in-frame sequences only. Its copies lack some clones; in the studies checked, an unresolved V gene accounts for under half of them, and the cause for the rest is not known. V and J calls and clone size come straight from that table; D and trimming were deduced from the DNA. Within this sample are more than 2 million clones, with around 93% of them counted one time only. Roughly 1.7% of the sample is taken by the ten largest.

CD8 naive samples were CD45RO-negative cells positively selected for CCR7, giving a CD45RA+CCR7+ population that excluded TemRA cells. Donors were healthy HIV-negative adults with no recently reported acute infections or vaccinations. Only Caucasian adults living in Nashville, Tennessee, USA were represented among the donors. After blood collection by leukapheresis, PBMCs were isolated using Ficoll-Histopaque density gradient centrifugation and then cryopreserved in the vapor phase of liquid nitrogen. Analytical flow cytometry was used to check the purity and quantity of every magnetically sorted T cell population. Genomic DNA was isolated from every sorted fraction and measured by UV absorbance on a Nanodrop 2000c.

Recombination linked TRBV7-7 to TRBJ2-3; possibly the D gene is TRBD2, per 6 matching bases. Specimen: naive CD8+ T cells from PBMCs. What this sample's cell subset or site label stands for: CD45RA+CCR7+. The clonotype was recovered from a man aged 18 to 29 in good health. Some clones in this sample may be carry-over from other donors' samples. The bases read TGTGCCAGCAGCTTAGAACTCGGGGGTGCCACAGATACGCAGTATTTT. This is translated as CASSLELGGATDTQYF.